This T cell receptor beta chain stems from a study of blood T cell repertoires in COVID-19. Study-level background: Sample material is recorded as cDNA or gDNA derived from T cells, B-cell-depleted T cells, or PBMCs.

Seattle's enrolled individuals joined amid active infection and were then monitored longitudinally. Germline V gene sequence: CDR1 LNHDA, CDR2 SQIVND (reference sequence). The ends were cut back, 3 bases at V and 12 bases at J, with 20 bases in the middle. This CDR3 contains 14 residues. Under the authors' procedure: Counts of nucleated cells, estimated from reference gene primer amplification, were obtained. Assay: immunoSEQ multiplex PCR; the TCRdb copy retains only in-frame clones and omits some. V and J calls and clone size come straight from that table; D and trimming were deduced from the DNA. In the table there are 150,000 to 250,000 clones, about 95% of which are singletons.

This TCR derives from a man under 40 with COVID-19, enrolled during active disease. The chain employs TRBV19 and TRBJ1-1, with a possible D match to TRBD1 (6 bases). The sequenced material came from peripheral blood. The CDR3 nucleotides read TGTGCCAGTAGTATCGAAGGGGGTCGAGGGGAAACTTTCTTT. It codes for CASSIEGGRGETFF.